One sample yielded the 21 T cell receptor beta chains listed below, sequenced in a study of blood T cells in healthy people across ages. A J-beta primer mix and a sample-barcoded 5' primer were used in a second PCR of about 7 to 12 cycles. MiXCR was run by TCRdb on the 5' RACE reads, yielding one entry per CDR3 protein. The table lists 850,000 to 950,000 distinct CDR3 sequences, roughly 26% of them singletons. The sequencing sample was made of blood. The receptors derive from a woman over 75 in good health.

This clonotype was counted many times. The genes are TRBV7-2 and TRBJ2-5; D is perhaps TRBD1 (6 bases). CDR3 size: 16 residues. Germline V gene sequence: CDR1 SGHTA, CDR2 FQGNSA. Trimming left V 5 bases short and J 1 base short, with 17 bases between. This chain's CDR3 is CASSVYRASVQETQYF. The CDR3 nucleotides read TGTGCCAGCAGCGTCTACAGGGCGTCGGTCCAAGAGACCCAGTACTTC.

The chain has TRBV3-1 and TRBJ1-2; the match to TRBD1 covers 8 bases. CDR1 is LGHDT and CDR2 is YNNKEL in the germline V gene (reference sequence). V gave up 1 base and J gave up 7 bases; unmatched junction bases: 5. This CDR3 is 14 amino acids long. The CDR3 here is CASSQAGGAAGYTF. CDR3 DNA sequence: TGTGCCAGCAGCCAAGCAGGGGGCGCGGCTGGCTACACCTTC.

The chain joins TRBV7-9 to TRBJ2-2; D gene unclear. The germline gives CDR1 SEHNR, CDR2 FQNEAQ (reference sequence). CDR3 size: 15 residues. V lost 2 bases and J lost 7, with 14 bases in between. The DNA for the CDR3 is TGTGCCAGCAGCTTATCCCAGGCCGTTGGCGGGGAGCTGTTTTTT. This gives the protein CASSLSQAVGGELFF.

The V gene is TRBV7-6, the J gene TRBJ2-1; 8 bases agree with TRBD2. Trimming at V came to 5 bases and at J to 15 bases, leaving 9 bases not matched to a gene. The CDR3 totals 12 residues. Germline values: CDR1 SGHVS, CDR2 FNYEAQ. The CDR3 region has the DNA TGTGCCAGCAGCGCTCCGGGGGGGCCCCGGTTCTTC. Translated: CASSAPGGPRFF.

This clonotype was picked up many times. CDR3 in amino acids: CASSQGQTSGANVLTF. The CDR3 bases are TGTGCCAGCAGCCAAGGGCAGACCTCTGGGGCCAACGTCCTGACTTTC. V and J are TRBV14 and TRBJ2-6; D not resolved. This CDR3 contains 16 residues. V was shortened by 1 base and J by 0 bases, with 7 bases between the two germline ends. CDR1 SGHDN and CDR2 FVKESK come from the germline V gene.

Points on this clonotype: With a much larger clone just one base away, this may be a read error. The chain carries TRBV20-1 and TRBJ1-6; D is unresolved. Germline V lookup: CDR1 DFQATT, CDR2 SNEGSKA (reference sequence). The CDR3 sequence is 12 residues long. This chain's CDR3 is CRGRQFGSPLHF. DNA for the CDR3: TGCAGGGGGAGGCAGTTCGGTTCACCCCTCCACTTT.

As to this clonotype: One base away lies a much larger clone, so this may be a sequencing read error. The J gene is TRBJ2-1, the V gene TRBV7-2, with TRBD1 matching over 9 bases. V shed 6 bases and J 9 bases; nucleotides not matched to a gene: 24. The CDR3 consists of 19 residues. CDR1 and CDR2 (germline): SGHTA, FQGNSA. As DNA, the CDR3 is TGTGCCAGCAGTCCCGTAAGGTTTTCCGGGGACAGGGCAGGGAGTGAGCAGTTCTTC. This translates into CASSPVRFSGDRAGSEQFF.

This clonotype was detected a few times. V is TRBV5-4 and J is TRBJ1-6, with D uncertain. Germline V CDR1 and CDR2: SGHNT, YYREEE (reference sequence). This CDR3 comprises 15 residues. V was pared by 0 bases and J by 6 bases, with 10 bases between. CDR3 nucleotide sequence: TGTGCCAGCAGCTTGGCTGTGGGCTCTAATTCACCCCTCCACTTT. Translated: CASSLAVGSNSPLHF.

The chain is built from TRBV11-2 and TRBJ1-3, with 7 bases identical to TRBD1. The germline V gene has CDR1 SGHAT and CDR2 FQNNGV. This CDR3 spans 16 amino acids. Losses at the gene ends were 8 bases for V and 0 bases for J; bases not matched to a gene: 10. CDR3 sequence: CASRRQGQVSGNTIYF. CDR3 nucleotides: TGTGCCAGCCGAAGACAGGGACAAGTCTCTGGAAACACCATATATTTT.

This clonotype was found a few times. This chain uses TRBV20-1 with TRBJ2-5; 7 bases match TRBD2. V gave up 3 bases and J gave up 9 bases; unmatched junction bases: 16. Germline lookup yields CDR1 DFQATT and CDR2 SNEGSKA (reference sequence). The CDR3 extends over 15 amino acids. For the CDR3, the DNA is TGCAGTGCTAGCGGTGGACTAGAGAGTGGCAGGGCCCAGTACTTC. It specifies CSASGGLESGRAQYF.

Many counts were recorded for this clonotype. This rearrangement joins TRBV25-1 to TRBJ1-2; weak D call: TRBD1 (5 bases). This CDR3 has 13 residues. CDR1 and CDR2 from the germline V gene are MGHDK and SYGVNS. The V gene lost 5 bases and the J gene lost 4 bases, with 11 bases spanning the gap. CDR3 DNA: TGTGCCAGCAGTTCCCCAGGGCCCTATGGCTACACCTTC. Translation: CASSSPGPYGYTF.

This clonotype was detected many times. The V gene is TRBV9, the J gene TRBJ2-5, with 11 nucleotides matching TRBD2. CDR3 length: 15 amino acids. Germline V gene lookup returns CDR1 SGDLS and CDR2 YYNGEE. V was clipped by 4 bases and J by 5 bases; unmatched bases: 7. The CDR3 loop reads CASSKGLAAVETQYF. CDR3 bases: TGTGCCAGCAGCAAGGGACTAGCGGCGGTTGAGACCCAGTACTTC.

In its sample, this clonotype was seen many times. The chain couples TRBV5-1 to TRBJ2-7; no reliable D call. Trimming took 4 bases from V and 1 from J, leaving 12 bases between them. The germline V gene has CDR1 SGHRS and CDR2 YFSETQ. CDR3 length: 14 residues. The CDR3 bases are TGCGCCAGCAGCCCTAAGTCCGGGTCCTACGAGCAGTACTTC. The encoded protein is CASSPKSGSYEQYF.

This clonotype occurred many times. The V gene is TRBV12-3 or TRBV12-4, the J gene TRBJ2-3, with TRBD1 matching 8 bases. The CDR3 has 13 residues. With 6 bases clipped from V and 6 bases from J, the junction kept 5 bases outside the gene matches. CDR3 residues: CASRGQGSDTQYF. The CDR3 nucleotides are TGTGCCAGCAGAGGACAGGGTTCTGATACGCAGTATTTT.

This clonotype was seen just once. The V call is TRBV7-2, the J call TRBJ2-7; 9 bases line up with TRBD2. Losses at the gene ends were 5 bases for V and 2 bases for J; bases not matched to a gene: 7. The CDR3 runs 15 residues. Germline V CDR1 and CDR2: SGHTA, FQGNSA. CDR3 sequence: CASSPSGRSPYEQYF. In nucleotides, the CDR3 is TGTGCCAGCAGCCCCAGCGGGAGGTCTCCCTACGAGCAGTACTTC.

The chain has TRBV6-6 and TRBJ2-5, with 7 nucleotides matching TRBD2. The V gene end was trimmed by 6 bases and the J gene end by 4 bases; junction bases not matched to a gene: 11. Germline CDR1 reads MNHNY; CDR2 reads SVGAGI (reference sequence). The CDR3 runs 15 residues. The CDR3 here is CASSQVAGESETQYF. CDR3 nucleotide sequence: TGTGCCAGCAGCCAAGTTGCGGGAGAGTCAGAGACCCAGTACTTC.

Concerning this clonotype itself: A junction boundary mismatches the germline segment, possibly from a read error. The CDR3 DNA sequence: TGTACCAGCAGCCACCCCAACACTGAAGCTTTCTTT. Amino acid sequence: CTSSHPNTEAFF. The rearrangement joins TRBV7-9 to TRBJ1-1; D not certain. The germline V gene encodes CDR1 SEHNR and CDR2 FQNEAQ (reference sequence). The length of the CDR3 is 12 residues.

Many counts were recorded for this clonotype. The chain is built from TRBV5-1 and TRBJ1-2; tentatively, D is TRBD1 (6 bases). V was shortened by 3 bases and J by 1 base, with 16 bases between the two germline ends. The CDR3 is 16 residues long. From germline, CDR1 is SGHRS and CDR2 YFSETQ. The CDR3 reads CASSYGTGTFNYGYTF. In DNA, the CDR3 is TGCGCCAGCAGCTATGGTACAGGGACGTTTAACTATGGCTACACCTTC.

Ten or more counts support this clonotype. The chain links TRBV7-8 to TRBJ2-1; D remains ambiguous. Germline CDR1 is SGHVS and CDR2 is FQNEAQ. The ends were cut back, 1 base at V and 2 bases at J, with 6 bases in the middle. CDR3 size: 14 residues. The CDR3 DNA is TGTGCCAGCAGCTTAGGTGATCCCTACAATGAGCAGTTCTTC. It codes for CASSLGDPYNEQFF. The full variable domain, rest sourced from reference TRBV7-8 and TRBJ2-1, is GAGVSQSPRYKVAKRGQDVALRCDPISGHVSLFWYQQALGQGPEFLTYFQNEAQLDKSGLPSDRFFAERPEGSVSTLKIQRTQQEDSAVYLCASSLGDPYNEQFFGPGTRLTVL.

This clonotype was found many times. The rearrangement joins TRBV11-2 to TRBJ2-5; 8 bases are a match to TRBD2. The junction had 5 bases not matched to a gene; V was cut back by 5 bases and J by 0 bases. CDR1 and CDR2 (germline): SGHAT, FQNNGV. CDR3 length equals 15 residues. The CDR3 protein is CASSPPGLDQETQYF. CDR3 nucleotides: TGTGCCAGCAGCCCCCCGGGACTAGACCAAGAGACCCAGTACTTC.

In the case of this clonotype: The junction differs from germline at one of its ends, possibly a read error. V is TRBV2 and J is TRBJ1-5; D call uncertain. Germline CDR1 is SNHLY and CDR2 is FYNNEI. The CDR3 is 16 amino acids. The DNA for the CDR3 is TGTGCCTGCAGTGAACGGAAATACGGGGACAATCAGCCCCAGCATTTT. It encodes CACSERKYGDNQPQHF.